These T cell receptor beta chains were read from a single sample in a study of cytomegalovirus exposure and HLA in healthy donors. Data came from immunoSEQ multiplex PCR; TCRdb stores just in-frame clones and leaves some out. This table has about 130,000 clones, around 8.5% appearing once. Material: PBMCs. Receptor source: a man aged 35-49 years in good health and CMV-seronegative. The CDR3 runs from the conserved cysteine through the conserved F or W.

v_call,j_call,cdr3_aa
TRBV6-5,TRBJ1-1,CASSYSTGPNTEAFF
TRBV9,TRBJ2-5,CASSGGQRKQETQYF
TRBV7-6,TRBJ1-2,CASSLDLTGPLSNYGYTF
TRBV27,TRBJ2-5,CASSSNLLGETQYF
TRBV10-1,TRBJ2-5,CARPGIQETQYF
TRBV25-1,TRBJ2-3,CASSETSDGPEGTDTQYF
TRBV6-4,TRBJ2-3,CASSRIAGGGDTQYF
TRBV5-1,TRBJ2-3,CASSWTASGETDTQYF
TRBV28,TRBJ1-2,CASGPGQGIGGYTF
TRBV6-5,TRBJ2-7,CASSTGTGGLYEQYF
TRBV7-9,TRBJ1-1,CASSFGAGADTEAFF
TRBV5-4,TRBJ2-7,CASSFLGASYEQYF
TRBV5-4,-,CASKSLVNSYEQYF
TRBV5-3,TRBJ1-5,CARMGDQPQHF
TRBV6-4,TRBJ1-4,CASREALANEKLFF
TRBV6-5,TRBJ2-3,CASSSLGLAGADTQYF
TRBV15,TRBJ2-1,CATSEVSGGAPDEQFF
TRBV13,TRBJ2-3,CASSFAGMGTDTQYF
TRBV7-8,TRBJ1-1,CASSSSGSNWRYTEAFF
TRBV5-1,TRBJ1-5,CASSLGQFSNQAQHF
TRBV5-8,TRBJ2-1,CASSLTSGYNEQFF
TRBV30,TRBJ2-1,CAWSVGRGHGEQFF
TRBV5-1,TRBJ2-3,CASSLEGRITDTQYF
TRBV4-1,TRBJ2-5,CASSQVSLAVRETQYF
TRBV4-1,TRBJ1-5,CASSQDRGSNQPQHF
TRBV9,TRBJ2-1,CASSVGRTAGGRHEQFF
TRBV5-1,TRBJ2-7,CASSLALAGGSSYEQYF
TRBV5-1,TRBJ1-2,CASSETGGVYGYTF
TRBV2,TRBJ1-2,CANSRDRLSNYGYTF
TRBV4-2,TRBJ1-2,CASSQDSTWGTTYYGYTF
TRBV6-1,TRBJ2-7,CASSATGVEQYF
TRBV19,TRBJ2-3,CATASGASTDTQYF